This T cell receptor beta chain was recovered during a study of T cells in women clearing cervical HPV infection. V shed 0 bases and J shed 0 bases, with 11 bases lying between them. From germline, CDR1 is SGHRS and CDR2 YFSETQ. CDR3 size: 16 residues. Clones were sequenced by immunoSEQ multiplex PCR, and TCRdb holds only the in-frame ones, with some missing. The specimen's table records over 30,000 clones. Points on this clone: The read gets to within 3 residues of the CDR3 end, and the germline J gene fills in the rest.

This TCR was sampled from a woman between 18 and 70 years old with a cervical HPV16 infection that either progressed to CIN3+ or cleared (not recorded which). The genes are TRBV5-1 and TRBJ2-3; D perhaps matches TRBD1 (6 bases). The specimen sequenced was blood buffy coat. This CDR3 reads CASSLEGDASTDTQYF. The sequenced part of the CDR3 DNA is TGCGCCAGCAGCTTGGAGGGGGACGCTAGCACAGATACG.